The source of this TCR beta chain is a study of T-cell reconstitution after alpha-beta-depleted transplantation in children. The V gene lost 7 bases and the J gene lost 3 bases, with 13 bases spanning the gap. This CDR3 is 14 amino acids long. Germline CDR1 and CDR2: LNHDA and SQIVND (reference sequence). Overall study results and limits: Certain patients had high TCRbeta diversity at day 60, and it came from recipient T cells and thymic progenitors that survived.

In its sample, this clonotype was seen a few times. Its antigen is unidentified. Preparation of the TCRbeta library involved a method that used unique molecular identifiers. TCRdb reanalysed the PCR reads using MiXCR and keeps one entry per CDR3 protein. There are roughly 240,000 distinct CDR3 sequences in the sample; around 7.8% occur only once, and almost 6.5% lies in the top ten. The sequence was collected from a male patient aged 10-17 years who had a stem cell transplant for acute lymphoblastic leukemia, so the T cells may come from the graft donor. The rearrangement joins TRBV19 to TRBJ2-1, with D possibly being TRBD2 (5 bases). The sequences come from PBMCs, mostly from graft donor cells, collected 180 days after TCRalphabeta/CD19-depleted stem cell transplant. The CDR3 spells CASNDYPGYNEQFF. CDR3 in DNA: TGTGCCAGTAACGACTACCCGGGCTACAATGAGCAGTTCTTC.